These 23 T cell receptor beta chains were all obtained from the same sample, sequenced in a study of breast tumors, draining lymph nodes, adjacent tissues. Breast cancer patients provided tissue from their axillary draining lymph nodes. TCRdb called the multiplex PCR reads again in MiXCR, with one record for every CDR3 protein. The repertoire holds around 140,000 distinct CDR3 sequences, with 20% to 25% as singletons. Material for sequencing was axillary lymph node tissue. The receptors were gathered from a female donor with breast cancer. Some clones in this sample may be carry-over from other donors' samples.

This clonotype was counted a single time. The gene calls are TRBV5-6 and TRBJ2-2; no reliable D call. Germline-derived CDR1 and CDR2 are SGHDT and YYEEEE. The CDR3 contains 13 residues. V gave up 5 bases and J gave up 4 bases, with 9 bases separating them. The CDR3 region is CASRFARTGELFF. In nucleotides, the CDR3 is TGTGCCAGCAGGTTTGCCCGCACCGGGGAGCTGTTTTTT.

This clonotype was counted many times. The CDR3 region has the DNA TGCGCCAGCAGCTTGGGGGATCGGGAGACCCAGTACTTC. Translating gives CASSLGDRETQYF. The chain recombines TRBV5-1 with TRBJ2-5; no clear D gene. Germline V CDR1 and CDR2: SGHRS, YFSETQ. The V end was cut by 0 bases, the J end by 5 bases, with 8 bases between. CDR3 length: 13 residues.

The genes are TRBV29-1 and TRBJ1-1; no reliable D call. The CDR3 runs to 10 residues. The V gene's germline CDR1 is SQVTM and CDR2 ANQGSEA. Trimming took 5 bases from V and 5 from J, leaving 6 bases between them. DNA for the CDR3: TGCAGCGTTCTGGGTACTGAAGCTTTCTTT. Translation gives CSVLGTEAFF.

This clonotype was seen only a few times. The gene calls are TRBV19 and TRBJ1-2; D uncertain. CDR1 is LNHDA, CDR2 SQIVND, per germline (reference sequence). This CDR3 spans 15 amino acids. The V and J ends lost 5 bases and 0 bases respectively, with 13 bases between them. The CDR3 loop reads CASSRVWETNYGYTF. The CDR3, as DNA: TGTGCCAGTAGTCGGGTTTGGGAGACTAACTATGGCTACACCTTC.

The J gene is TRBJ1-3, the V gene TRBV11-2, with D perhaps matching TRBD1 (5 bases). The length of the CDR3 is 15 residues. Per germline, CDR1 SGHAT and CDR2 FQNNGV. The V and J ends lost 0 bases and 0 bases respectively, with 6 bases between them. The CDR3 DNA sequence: TGTGCCAGCAGCTTAGACGGGACCTCTGGAAACACCATATATTTT. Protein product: CASSLDGTSGNTIYF.

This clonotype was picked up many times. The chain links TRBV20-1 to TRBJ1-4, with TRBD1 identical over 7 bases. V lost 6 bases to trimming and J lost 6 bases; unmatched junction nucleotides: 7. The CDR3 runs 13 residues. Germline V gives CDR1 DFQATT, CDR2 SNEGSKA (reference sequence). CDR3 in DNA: TGCAGTGCCGCACCAGGGGGTTATGAAAAACTGTTTTTT. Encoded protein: CSAAPGGYEKLFF.

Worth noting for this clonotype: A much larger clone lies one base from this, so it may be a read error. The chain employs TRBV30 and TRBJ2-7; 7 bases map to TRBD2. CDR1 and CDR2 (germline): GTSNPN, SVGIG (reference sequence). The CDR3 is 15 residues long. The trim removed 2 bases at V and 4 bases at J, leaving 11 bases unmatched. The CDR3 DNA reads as TGTGCCTGGAGTAGGAGGGCGGGAGTTGGTTACGAGCAGTACTTC. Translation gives CAWSRRAGVGYEQYF. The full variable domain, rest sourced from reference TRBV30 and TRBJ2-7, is SQTIHQWPATLVQPVGSPLSLECTVEGTSNPNLYWYRQAAGRGLQLLFYSVGIGQISSEVPQNLSASRPQDRQFILSSKKLLLSDSGFYLCAWSRRAGVGYEQYFGPGTRLTVT.

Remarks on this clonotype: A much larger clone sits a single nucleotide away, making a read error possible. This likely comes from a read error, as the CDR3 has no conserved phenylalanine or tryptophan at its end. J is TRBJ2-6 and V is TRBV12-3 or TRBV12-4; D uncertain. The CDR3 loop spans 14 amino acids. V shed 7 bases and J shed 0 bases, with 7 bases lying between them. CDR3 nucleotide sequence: TGTGCCAGCACTGAGGCCTCTGGGGCCAACGTCCTGACTCTC. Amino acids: CASTEASGANVLTL.

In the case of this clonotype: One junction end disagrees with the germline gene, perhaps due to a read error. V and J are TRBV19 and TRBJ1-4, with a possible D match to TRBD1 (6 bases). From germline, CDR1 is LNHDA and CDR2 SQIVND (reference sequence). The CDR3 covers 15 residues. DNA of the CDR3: TGTGCCAGTAGTATAGGAGACAGGAAAAATGAAAGACTGTTTTTT. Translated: CASSIGDRKNERLFF.

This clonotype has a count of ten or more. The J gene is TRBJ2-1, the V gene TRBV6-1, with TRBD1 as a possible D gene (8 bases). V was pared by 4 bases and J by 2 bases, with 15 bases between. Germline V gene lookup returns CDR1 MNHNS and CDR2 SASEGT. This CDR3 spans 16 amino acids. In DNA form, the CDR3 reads TGTGCCAGCAGTGCTAAAACAGGGGGGGCCTACAATGAGCAGTTCTTC. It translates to CASSAKTGGAYNEQFF.

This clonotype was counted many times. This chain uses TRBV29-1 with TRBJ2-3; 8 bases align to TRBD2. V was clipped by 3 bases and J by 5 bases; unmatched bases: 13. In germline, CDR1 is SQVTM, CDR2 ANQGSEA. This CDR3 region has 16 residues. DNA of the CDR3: TGCAGCGTTGATTCCCCGGTTGAGCGGGAGATAGATACGCAGTATTTT. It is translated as CSVDSPVEREIDTQYF.

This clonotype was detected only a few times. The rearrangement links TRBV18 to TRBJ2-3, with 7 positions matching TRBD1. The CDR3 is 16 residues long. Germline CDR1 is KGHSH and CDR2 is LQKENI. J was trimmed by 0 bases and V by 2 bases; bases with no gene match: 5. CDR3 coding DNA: TGTGCCAGCTCACCAAAACAGGGGTCCAGCACAGATACGCAGTATTTT. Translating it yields CASSPKQGSSTDTQYF.

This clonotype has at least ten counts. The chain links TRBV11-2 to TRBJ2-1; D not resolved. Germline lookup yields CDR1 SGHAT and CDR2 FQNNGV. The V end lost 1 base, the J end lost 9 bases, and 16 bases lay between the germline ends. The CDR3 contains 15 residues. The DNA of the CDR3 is TGTGCCAGCAGCTTAGCAGTCGGGTTAGCTATTGAGCAGTTCTTC. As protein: CASSLAVGLAIEQFF.

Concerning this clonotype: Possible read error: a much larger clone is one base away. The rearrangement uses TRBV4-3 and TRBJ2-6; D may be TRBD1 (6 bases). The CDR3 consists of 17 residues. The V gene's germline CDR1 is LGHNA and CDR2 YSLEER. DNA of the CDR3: TGCGCCAGCAGCCAAGCGACACAGGGAATTGGGGCCAACGTCCCGACTTTC. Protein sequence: CASSQATQGIGANVPTF.

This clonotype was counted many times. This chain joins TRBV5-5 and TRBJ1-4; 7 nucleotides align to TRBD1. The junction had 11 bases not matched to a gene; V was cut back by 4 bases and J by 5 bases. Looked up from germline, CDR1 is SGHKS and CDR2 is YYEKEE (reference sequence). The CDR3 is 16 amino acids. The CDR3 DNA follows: TGTGCCAGCAGCGTAAATCCGGGACAGCGGAATGAAAAACTGTTTTTT. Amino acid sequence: CASSVNPGQRNEKLFF.

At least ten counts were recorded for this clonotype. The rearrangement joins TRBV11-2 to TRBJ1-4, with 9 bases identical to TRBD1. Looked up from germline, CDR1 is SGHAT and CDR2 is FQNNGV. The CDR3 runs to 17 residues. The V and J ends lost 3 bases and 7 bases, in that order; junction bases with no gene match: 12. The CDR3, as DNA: TGTGCCAGCAGCTTCCAGGGACAGGGCACTGTAAGTGAAAAACTGTTTTTT. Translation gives CASSFQGQGTVSEKLFF.

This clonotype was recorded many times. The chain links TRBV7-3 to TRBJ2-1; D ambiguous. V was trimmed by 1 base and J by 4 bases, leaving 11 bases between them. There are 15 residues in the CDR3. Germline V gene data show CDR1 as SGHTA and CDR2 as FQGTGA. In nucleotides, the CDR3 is TGTGCCAGCAGCTTAAATGCCAACCGATACAATGAGCAGTTCTTC. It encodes CASSLNANRYNEQFF.

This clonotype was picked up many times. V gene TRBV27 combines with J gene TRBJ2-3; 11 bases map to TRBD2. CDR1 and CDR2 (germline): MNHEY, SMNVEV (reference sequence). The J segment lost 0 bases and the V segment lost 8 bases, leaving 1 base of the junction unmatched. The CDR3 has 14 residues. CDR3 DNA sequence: TGTGCCAGCTGGACTAGCGGGAGCACAGATACGCAGTATTTT. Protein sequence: CASWTSGSTDTQYF.

CDR3 DNA: TGTGCCAGCAGAGGAGCGGGGGGGGCCGTCTATGGCTACACCTTC. This encodes CASRGAGGAVYGYTF. The J gene is TRBJ1-2, the V gene TRBV6-1, with D possibly being TRBD1 (6 bases). The V gene lost 6 bases and the J gene lost 4 bases, with 18 bases spanning the gap. The CDR3 covers 15 residues. Germline V gene sequence: CDR1 MNHNS, CDR2 SASEGT.

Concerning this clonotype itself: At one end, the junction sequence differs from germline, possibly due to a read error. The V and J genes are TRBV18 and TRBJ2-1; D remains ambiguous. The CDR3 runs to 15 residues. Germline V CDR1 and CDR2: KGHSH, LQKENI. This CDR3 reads CASSPYAGTYNEQSF. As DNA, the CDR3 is TGTGCCAGCTCACCATACGCTGGCACTTACAATGAGCAGTCCTTC.

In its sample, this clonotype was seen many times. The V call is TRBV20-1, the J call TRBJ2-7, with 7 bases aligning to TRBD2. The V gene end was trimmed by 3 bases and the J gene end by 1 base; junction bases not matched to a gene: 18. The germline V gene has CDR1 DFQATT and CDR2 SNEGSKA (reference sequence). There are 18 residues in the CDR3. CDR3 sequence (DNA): TGCAGTGCTAGCCGAAGGCCGCCGGCGGGAGCCGATTCCTACGAGCAGTACTTC. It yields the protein CSASRRPPAGADSYEQYF.

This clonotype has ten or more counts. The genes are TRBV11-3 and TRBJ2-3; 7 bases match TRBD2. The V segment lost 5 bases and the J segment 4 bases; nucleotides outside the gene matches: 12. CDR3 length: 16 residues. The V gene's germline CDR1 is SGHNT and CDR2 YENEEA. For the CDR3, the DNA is TGTGCCAGCAGCCCCGGCGGGGCAGGGAGGGCAGATACGCAGTATTTT. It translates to CASSPGGAGRADTQYF.

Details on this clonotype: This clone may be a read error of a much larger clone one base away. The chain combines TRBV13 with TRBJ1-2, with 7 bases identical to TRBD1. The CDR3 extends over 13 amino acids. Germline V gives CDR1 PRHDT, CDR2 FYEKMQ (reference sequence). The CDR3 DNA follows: TGTGTCAGCAGCTTACACCAGGGGGATGGCTACACCTTC. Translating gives CVSSLHQGDGYTF.